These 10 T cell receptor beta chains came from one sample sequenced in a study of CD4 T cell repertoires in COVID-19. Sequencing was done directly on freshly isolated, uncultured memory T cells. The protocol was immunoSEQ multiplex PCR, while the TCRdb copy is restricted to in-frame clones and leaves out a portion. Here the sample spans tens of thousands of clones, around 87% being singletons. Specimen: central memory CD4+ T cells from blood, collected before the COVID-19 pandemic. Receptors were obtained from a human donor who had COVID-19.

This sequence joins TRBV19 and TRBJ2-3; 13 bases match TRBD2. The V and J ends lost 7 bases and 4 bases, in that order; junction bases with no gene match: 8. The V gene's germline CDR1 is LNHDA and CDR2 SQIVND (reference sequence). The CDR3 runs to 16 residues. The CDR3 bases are TGTGCCAGTACCGAAGGACTAGCGGGAGTGGCAGATACGCAGTATTTT. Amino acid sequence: CASTEGLAGVADTQYF.

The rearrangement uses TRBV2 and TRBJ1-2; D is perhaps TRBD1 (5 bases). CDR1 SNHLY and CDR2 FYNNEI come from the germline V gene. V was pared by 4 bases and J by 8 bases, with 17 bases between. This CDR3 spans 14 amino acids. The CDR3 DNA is TGTGCCAGCAGTGGGGACTTTTTTGATCTCGGCTACACCTTC. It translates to CASSGDFFDLGYTF.

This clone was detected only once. As DNA, the CDR3 is TGTGCCAGTAGTAACCTGGGACAGCTGGGTGGCTACACCTTC. Encoded protein: CASSNLGQLGGYTF. This chain connects TRBV19 to TRBJ1-2, with 7 bases aligning to TRBD1. V trimming: 4 bases; J trimming: 7 bases; junction bases outside the gene matches: 9. CDR1 LNHDA and CDR2 SQIVND come from the germline V gene (reference sequence). CDR3 length: 14 amino acids.

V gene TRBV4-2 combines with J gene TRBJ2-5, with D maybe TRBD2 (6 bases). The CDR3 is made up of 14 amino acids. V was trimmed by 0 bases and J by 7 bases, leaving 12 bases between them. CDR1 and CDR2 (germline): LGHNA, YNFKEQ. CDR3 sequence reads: CASSQDLAAGTQYF. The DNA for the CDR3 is TGTGCCAGCAGCCAAGATCTGGCAGCGGGGACCCAGTACTTC.

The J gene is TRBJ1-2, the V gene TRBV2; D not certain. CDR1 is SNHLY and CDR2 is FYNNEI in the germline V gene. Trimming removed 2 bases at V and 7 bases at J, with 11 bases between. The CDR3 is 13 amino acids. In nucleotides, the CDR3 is TGTGCCAGCAGTGAATTCTCAAGGAGTGGCTACACCTTC. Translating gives CASSEFSRSGYTF.

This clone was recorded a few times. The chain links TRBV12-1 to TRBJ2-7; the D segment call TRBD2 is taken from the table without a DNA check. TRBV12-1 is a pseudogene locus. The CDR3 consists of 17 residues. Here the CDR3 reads CASSLTGLAGGPYEQYF. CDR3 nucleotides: TGTGCCAGCAGCTTAACGGGACTAGCGGGAGGGCCTTACGAGCAGTACTTC.

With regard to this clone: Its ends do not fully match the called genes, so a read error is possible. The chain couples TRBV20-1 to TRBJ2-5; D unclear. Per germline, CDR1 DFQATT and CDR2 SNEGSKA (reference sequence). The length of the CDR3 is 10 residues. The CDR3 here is CSARGLTVDF. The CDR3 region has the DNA TGCAGTGCTAGAGGGTTAACTGTGGACTTC.

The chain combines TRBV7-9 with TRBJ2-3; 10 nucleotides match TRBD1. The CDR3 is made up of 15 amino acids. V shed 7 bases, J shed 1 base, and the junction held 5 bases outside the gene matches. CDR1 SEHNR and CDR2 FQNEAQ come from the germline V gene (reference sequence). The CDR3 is CASIPTGGGTDTQYF. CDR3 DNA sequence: TGTGCCAGCATCCCGACAGGGGGCGGCACAGATACGCAGTATTTT.

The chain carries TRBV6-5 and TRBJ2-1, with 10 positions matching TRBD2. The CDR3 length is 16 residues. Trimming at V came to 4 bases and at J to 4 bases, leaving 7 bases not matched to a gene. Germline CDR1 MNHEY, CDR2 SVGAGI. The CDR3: CASSLLAGTRYNEQFF. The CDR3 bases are TGTGCCAGCAGTTTACTAGCGGGGACGCGGTACAATGAGCAGTTCTTC.

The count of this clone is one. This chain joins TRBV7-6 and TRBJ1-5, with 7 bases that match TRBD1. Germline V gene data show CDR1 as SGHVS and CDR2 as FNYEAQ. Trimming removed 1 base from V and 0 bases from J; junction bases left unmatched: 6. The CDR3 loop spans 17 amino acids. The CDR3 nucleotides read TGTGCCAGCAGCTTAGAGGCAGGGGGGAATAGCAATCAGCCCCAGCATTTT. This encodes CASSLEAGGNSNQPQHF. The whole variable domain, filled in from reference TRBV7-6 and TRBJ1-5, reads GAGVSQSPRYKVTKRGQDVALRCDPISGHVSLYWYRQALGQGPEFLTYFNYEAQQDKSGLPNDRFSAERPEGSISTLTIQRTEQRDSAMYRCASSLEAGGNSNQPQHFGDGTRLSIL.